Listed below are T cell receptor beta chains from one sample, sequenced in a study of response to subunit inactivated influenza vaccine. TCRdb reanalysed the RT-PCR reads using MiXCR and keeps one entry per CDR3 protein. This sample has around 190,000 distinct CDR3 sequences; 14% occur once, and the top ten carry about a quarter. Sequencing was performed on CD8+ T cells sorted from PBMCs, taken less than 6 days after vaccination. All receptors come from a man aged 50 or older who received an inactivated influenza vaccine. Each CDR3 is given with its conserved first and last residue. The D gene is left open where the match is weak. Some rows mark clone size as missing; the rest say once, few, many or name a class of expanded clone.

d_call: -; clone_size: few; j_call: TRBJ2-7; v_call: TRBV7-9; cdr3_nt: TGTGCCAGCAGCTTCGGGGGAACCTACGAGCAGTACTTC; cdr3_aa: CASSFGGTYEQYF
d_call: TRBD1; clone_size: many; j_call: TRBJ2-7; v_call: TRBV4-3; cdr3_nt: TGCGCCAGCAGCCAAGAGTGGGCTCCGAGGGACAGCCACTACGAGCAGTACTTC; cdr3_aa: CASSQEWAPRDSHYEQYF
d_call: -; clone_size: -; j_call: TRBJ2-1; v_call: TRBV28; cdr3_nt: TGTGCCAGCACAAAAACCGCTTCTAGCTCCTACAATGAGCAGTTCTTC; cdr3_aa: CASTKTASSSYNEQFF
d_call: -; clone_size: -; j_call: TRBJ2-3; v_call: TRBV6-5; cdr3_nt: TGTGCCAGCAGTTCCGGACTTCCGGATACGCAGTATTTT; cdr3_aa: CASSSGLPDTQYF
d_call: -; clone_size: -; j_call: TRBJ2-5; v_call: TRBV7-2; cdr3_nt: TGTGCCAGCAGCTTAGCGAGTAGTCGGGGGGAGACCCAGTACTTC; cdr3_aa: CASSLASSRGETQYF
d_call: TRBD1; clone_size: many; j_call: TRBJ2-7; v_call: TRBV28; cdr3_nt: TGTGCCAGCAGTATACAGGGGATCAGCTACGAGCAGTACTTC; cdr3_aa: CASSIQGISYEQYF
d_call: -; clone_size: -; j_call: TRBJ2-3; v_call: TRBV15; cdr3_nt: TGTGCCACCAGCAGCTACAGGGCTAGCACAGATACGCAGTATTTT; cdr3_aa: CATSSYRASTDTQYF
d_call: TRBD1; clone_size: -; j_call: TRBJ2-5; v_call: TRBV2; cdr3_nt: TGTGCCAGCAGTGAAAAGACAGGGGGGATTCAAGAGACCCAGTACTTC; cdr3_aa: CASSEKTGGIQETQYF
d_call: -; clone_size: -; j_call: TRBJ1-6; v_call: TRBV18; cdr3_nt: TGTGCCAGCTCACAGGACAGAGATTCACCCCTCCACTTT; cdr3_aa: CASSQDRDSPLHF
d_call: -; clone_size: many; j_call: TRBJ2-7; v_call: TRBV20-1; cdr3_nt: TGCAGTGCCGACGGGCACGGGACACCCTCCTACGAGCAGTACTTC; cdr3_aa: CSADGHGTPSYEQYF
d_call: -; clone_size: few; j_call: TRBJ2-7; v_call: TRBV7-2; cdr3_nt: TGTGCCAGCAGCTCCCGGCAGTTCTACGAGCAGTACTTC; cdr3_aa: CASSSRQFYEQYF
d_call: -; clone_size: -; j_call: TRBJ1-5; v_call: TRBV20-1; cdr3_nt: TGCAGTGCTAGGCCCCGGGACGGGTTACTTAGCAATCAGCCCCAGCATTTT; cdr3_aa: CSARPRDGLLSNQPQHF
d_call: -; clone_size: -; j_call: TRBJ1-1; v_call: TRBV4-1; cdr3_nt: TGCGCCAGCAGCCAAGATCTGGGTCAGGGACGGAACACTGAAGCTTTCTTT; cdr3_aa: CASSQDLGQGRNTEAFF
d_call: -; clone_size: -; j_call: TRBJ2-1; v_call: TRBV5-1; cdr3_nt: TGCGCCAGCAGCTTGTCGAGGGTGGGAGGCAATGAGCAGTTCTTC; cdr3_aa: CASSLSRVGGNEQFF
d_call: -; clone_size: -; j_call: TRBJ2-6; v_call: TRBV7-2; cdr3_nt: TGTGCCAGCAGCTTATGGGGTTCTGGGGCCAACGTCCTGACTTTC; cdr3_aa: CASSLWGSGANVLTF
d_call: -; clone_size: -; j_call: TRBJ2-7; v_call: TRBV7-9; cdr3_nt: TGTGCCAGCAGCTTTTCGGGGAAAGGGTACGAGCAGTACTTC; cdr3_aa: CASSFSGKGYEQYF
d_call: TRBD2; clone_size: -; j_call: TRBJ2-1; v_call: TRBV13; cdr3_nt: TGTGCCAGCAGCCCGCGGGGGACTAGGGGGAGGAATGAGCAGTTCTTC; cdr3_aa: CASSPRGTRGRNEQFF
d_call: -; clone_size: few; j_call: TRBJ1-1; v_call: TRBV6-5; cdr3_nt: TGTGCCAGCAGTTACTCGGGGGCGGGCACTGAAGCTTTCTTT; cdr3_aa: CASSYSGAGTEAFF
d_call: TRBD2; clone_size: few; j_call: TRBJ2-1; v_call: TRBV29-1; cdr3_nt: TGCAGCGTTGAATTCCGACTAGCGGGATATCAGTTCTTC; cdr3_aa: CSVEFRLAGYQFF
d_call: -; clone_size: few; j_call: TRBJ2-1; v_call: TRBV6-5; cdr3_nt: TGTGCCAGCAGTTACGTCGGGGGTGGCAATGAGCAGTTCTTC; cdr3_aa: CASSYVGGGNEQFF
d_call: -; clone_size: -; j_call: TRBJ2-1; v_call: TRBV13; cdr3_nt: TGTGCCAGCAGCTTAGGGTGGGGGTCCTACAATGAGCAGTTCTTC; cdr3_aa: CASSLGWGSYNEQFF
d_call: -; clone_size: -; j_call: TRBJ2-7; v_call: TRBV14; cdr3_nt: TGTGCCAGCAGCCACACCAGACTAGGTTACGAGCAGTACTTC; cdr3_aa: CASSHTRLGYEQYF
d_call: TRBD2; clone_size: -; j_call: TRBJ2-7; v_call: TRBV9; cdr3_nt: TGTGCCAGCAGCAGTCCTATAAATAGCGGGAGTCCCTACGAGCAGTACTTC; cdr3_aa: CASSSPINSGSPYEQYF
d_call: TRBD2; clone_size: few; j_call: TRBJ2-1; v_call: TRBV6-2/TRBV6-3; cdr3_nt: TGTGCCAGCAGGATAGCGGGGGGTCCCCAAAATGAGCAGTTCTTC; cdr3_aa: CASRIAGGPQNEQFF
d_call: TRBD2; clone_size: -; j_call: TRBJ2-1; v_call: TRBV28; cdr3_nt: TGTGCCAGCAGTCTCACTAGCGGGACGGCCCAGTTCTTC; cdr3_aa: CASSLTSGTAQFF
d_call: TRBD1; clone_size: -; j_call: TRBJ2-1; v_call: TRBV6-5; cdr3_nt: TGTGCCAGCAGTTTCGGACAGGGGGCAGATGAGCAGTTCTTC; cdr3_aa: CASSFGQGADEQFF
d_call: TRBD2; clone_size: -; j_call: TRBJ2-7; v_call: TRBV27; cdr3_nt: TGTGCCAGCAGTTTGTTGGGCGGGAGCGCGTTCCACGAGCAGTACTTC; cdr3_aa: CASSLLGGSAFHEQYF
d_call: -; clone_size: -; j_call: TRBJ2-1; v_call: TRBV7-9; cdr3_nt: TGTGCCAGCAGCTCCGAGATGCGGGGATACAATGAGCAGTTCTTC; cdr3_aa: CASSSEMRGYNEQFF
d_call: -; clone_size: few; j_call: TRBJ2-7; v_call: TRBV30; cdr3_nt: TGTGCCTGGAGTGGGGGCCGGATCTACGAGCAGTACTTC; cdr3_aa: CAWSGGRIYEQYF
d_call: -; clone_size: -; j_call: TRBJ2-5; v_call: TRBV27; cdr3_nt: TGTGCCAGCAGTTTGTTCGGCGGTAAAGAGACCCAGTACTTC; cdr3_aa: CASSLFGGKETQYF
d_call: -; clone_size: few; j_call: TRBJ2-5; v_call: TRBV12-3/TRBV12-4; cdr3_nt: TGTGCCAGCAGTTTAGTTCGGGGCGACCAGTACTTC; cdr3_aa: CASSLVRGDQYF
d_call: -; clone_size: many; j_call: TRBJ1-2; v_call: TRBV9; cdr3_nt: TGTGCCAGCAGCGTATCTTCCGGGTCTGGCTACACCTTC; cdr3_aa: CASSVSSGSGYTF